This TCR beta chain was captured by sequencing in a study of blood T cells in healthy people across ages. CDR3 length: 12 amino acids. Germline-derived CDR1 and CDR2 are LNHDA and SQIVND (reference sequence). The V and J ends lost 5 bases and 4 bases respectively, with 7 bases between them. Researchers report isolating at least 6.5 million PBMCs per sample. A second PCR of 7 to 11 cycles used a sample-barcoded 5' primer and a J-beta primer mix. One entry per CDR3 protein, called by TCRdb with MiXCR from the 5' RACE reads. Of some 700,000 distinct CDR3 sequences listed, approximately 22% are singletons.

This TCR derives from a man between 65 and 85 years old in good health. The genes are TRBV19 and TRBJ2-3; D not certain. Sequencing used blood. CDR3 in amino acids: CASSFAADTQYF. CDR3 nucleotides: TGTGCCAGTAGTTTTGCGGCAGATACGCAGTATTTT.